This T cell receptor beta chain originates from a study of Ad26.COV2.S vaccination and SARS-CoV-2 variants. In regard to this clone: Its cognate antigen is unknown.

V was pared by 5 bases and J by 7 bases, with 15 bases between. The CDR3 is made up of 14 amino acids. CDR1 is MNHEY, CDR2 SVGAGI, per germline. Treatment in this sample: some 20 received Ad26.COV2.S at low or high dose, single or two shots; roughly five received placebo; per-sample allocation not given. Following the first vaccine or placebo injection, samples were taken on day 63. Overall study results and limits: The breadth of spike-specific CD8+ and CD4+ T cell responses after vaccination was reportedly substantial. Those who received the vaccine showed greater spike-specific TCR breadth than those given placebo.

TCRdb's copy holds only in-frame clones and misses some; the assay was immunoSEQ multiplex PCR. The sample lists roughly 380,000 clones, about 85% seen once, with around 3% in the top ten. The sample was peripheral blood, taken in a trial of Ad26.COV2.S vaccine versus placebo. This rearrangement joins TRBV6-5 to TRBJ1-5; TRBD1 is a possible D gene (6 bases). The receptor was derived from a person between 18 and 59 years old who received the Ad26.COV2.S COVID-19 vaccine or a placebo. The chain's CDR3 is CASSPDRLGQPQHF. CDR3 nucleotide sequence: TGTGCCAGCAGTCCTGACAGGTTGGGCCAGCCCCAGCATTTT.